A single sample gave rise to the 19 T cell receptor beta chains below, sequenced in a study of read filtering for tumor transcriptome and immune sequencing. The library was built from around 380 ng RNA with molecular barcoded adaptors for alpha/delta and beta/gamma chains. MiXCR, run by TCRdb on the reads, gives a single entry per CDR3 protein. This table holds tens of thousands of distinct CDR3 sequences, 20% to 25% found once. Sequencing input: a population of CD138-negative cells sorted from bone marrow. Every receptor here comes from a donor aged 40 or over with multiple myeloma.

Notes on this clonotype: A much larger clonotype is one base distant, so this may be a read error. V usage is TRBV9 and J usage is TRBJ2-1; D gene unclear. V lost 7 bases to trimming and J lost 7 bases, with 21 bases between them. This CDR3 has 15 amino acids. The germline V gene encodes CDR1 SGDLS and CDR2 YYNGEE. For the CDR3, the DNA is TGTGCCAGCGGCCGCCTTCCTACAACTGTGAATGAGCAGTTCTTC. Its translation is CASGRLPTTVNEQFF. Together with reference TRBV9 and TRBJ2-1, the CDR3 gives the full variable domain: DSGVTQTPKHLITATGQRVTLRCSPRSGDLSVYWYQQSLDQGLQFLIQYYNGEERAKGNILERFSAQQFPDLHSELNLSSLELGDSALYFCASGRLPTTVNEQFFGPGTRLTVL.

The gene calls are TRBV12-3 or TRBV12-4 and TRBJ1-2; D call uncertain. V was shortened by 3 bases and J by 4 bases, with 15 bases between the two germline ends. There are 15 residues in the CDR3. CDR3 residues: CASSFRLKTAYGYTF. CDR3 coding DNA: TGTGCCAGCAGTTTTCGACTGAAGACTGCCTATGGCTACACCTTC.

The DNA of the CDR3 is TGTGCCAGCAGCCCCGGATTAAACGTCCAGTACTTC. It encodes CASSPGLNVQYF. The rearrangement uses TRBV14 and TRBJ2-4; D is unclear. The germline V gene encodes CDR1 SGHDN and CDR2 FVKESK. This CDR3 spans 12 amino acids. V gave up 4 bases and J gave up 13 bases, with 14 bases separating them.

Concerning this clonotype: It is likely a read error, because the conserved phenylalanine at the end of the CDR3 is missing. The chain joins TRBV6-2 or TRBV6-3 to TRBJ2-7, with D possibly matching TRBD1 (5 bases). The CDR3 contains 18 residues. Trimming left V 4 bases short and J 0 bases short, with 22 bases between. CDR1 and CDR2 from the germline V gene are MNHEY and SVGEGT. CDR3 DNA sequence: TGTGCCAGCAGTTCACAGGTACAGGTCGACTTCCGCTCCTACGAGCAGTACTCC. It is translated as CASSSQVQVDFRSYEQYS.

The table lists this clonotype with many counts. The gene calls are TRBV6-1 and TRBJ1-2; D gene ambiguous. Trimming took 10 bases from V and 8 from J, leaving 20 bases between them. Germline assignment: CDR1 MNHNS and CDR2 SASEGT. The CDR3 runs to 13 residues. CDR3 bases: TGTGCCACCCGCCTTCAAGGGATAGGAGGCTACACCTTC. The encoded protein is CATRLQGIGGYTF.

This clonotype was seen ten or more times. The CDR3 region is CASSFRQGNTEAFF. The DNA for the CDR3 is TGCGCCAGCAGCTTTAGGCAGGGCAACACTGAAGCTTTCTTT. V gene TRBV5-1 combines with J gene TRBJ1-1; the D gene is possibly TRBD1 (5 bases). The CDR3 runs 14 residues. Trimming shortened V by 2 bases and J by 2 bases, and 10 bases separated the two germline ends. Germline CDR1 and CDR2: SGHRS and YFSETQ.

This clonotype appeared many times. The genes are TRBV3-1 and TRBJ2-7; D is uncertain. V lost 3 bases, J lost 0 bases, and 6 bases lay in between. Germline V gene data show CDR1 as LGHDT and CDR2 as YNNKEL (reference sequence). The CDR3 loop spans 13 amino acids. CDR3 nucleotides: TGTGCCAGCAGCCAGACTCCCTCCTACGAGCAGTACTTC. Translating it yields CASSQTPSYEQYF.

This clonotype occurred many times. The chain carries TRBV28 and TRBJ1-1; TRBD1 is a possible D gene (6 bases). Germline V gene data show CDR1 as MDHEN and CDR2 as SYDVKM. V was clipped by 6 bases and J by 8 bases, with 25 bases between them. The CDR3 loop spans 16 amino acids. The CDR3 bases are TGTGCCAGCAGCTACTCGGACAGCTTGTGGGACGTGGAAGCTTTCTTT. As protein: CASSYSDSLWDVEAFF.

This clonotype was seen many times. This chain's CDR3 is CASSETNDRGNNEAFF. CDR3 DNA: TGTGCCAGCAGTGAGACTAATGACAGGGGGAATAATGAAGCTTTCTTT. This sequence joins TRBV6-1 and TRBJ1-1, with 9 positions matching TRBD1. The germline V gene encodes CDR1 MNHNS and CDR2 SASEGT. The CDR3 is made up of 16 amino acids. Trimming cost V 3 bases and J 7 bases; bases outside gene matches: 12.

The rearrangement uses TRBV5-1 and TRBJ2-1; a weak D match, TRBD2 (5 bases). The CDR3 covers 11 residues. Germline-derived CDR1 and CDR2 are SGHRS and YFSETQ. V gave up 7 bases and J gave up 9 bases, with 11 bases separating them. CDR3 DNA: TGCGCCAGCCGAAACGAGGGTGAGCAGTTCTTC. This sequence encodes CASRNEGEQFF. Together with reference TRBV5-1 and TRBJ2-1, the CDR3 gives the full variable domain: KAGVTQTPRYLIKTRGQQVTLSCSPISGHRSVSWYQQTPGQGLQFLFEYFSETQRNKGNFPGRFSGRQFSNSRSEMNVSTLELGDSALYLCASRNEGEQFFGPGTRLTVL.

The genes are TRBV19 and TRBJ2-5, with D tentatively TRBD1 or TRBD2 (5 bases each). V gave up 10 bases and J gave up 4 bases, with 19 bases separating them. CDR1 LNHDA and CDR2 SQIVND come from the germline V gene (reference sequence). The CDR3 spans 14 residues. The CDR3: CATSVEGPRETQYF. The CDR3 DNA reads TGTGCCACCTCTGTCGAGGGGCCCCGAGAGACCCAGTACTTC.

This clonotype was detected a few times. The chain has TRBV2 and TRBJ2-2; D remains ambiguous. The ends were cut back, 4 bases at V and 5 bases at J, with 11 bases in the middle. The CDR3 runs to 14 residues. Germline CDR1 reads SNHLY; CDR2 reads FYNNEI. The DNA for the CDR3 is TGTGCCAGCAGTGTGTACAGACCTACCGGGGAGCTGTTTTTT. Protein: CASSVYRPTGELFF.

In this sample, this clonotype turned up many times. Written as DNA, the CDR3 is TGCGCCAGCGGCGCCGGGACGGTCTCCTACGAGCAGTACTTC. This gives the protein CASGAGTVSYEQYF. The V and J genes are TRBV5-1 and TRBJ2-7; perhaps D is TRBD1 or TRBD2 (5 bases each). The germline V and J ends were trimmed by 7 bases and 0 bases, with 14 bases remaining between them. CDR3 length equals 14 residues. Germline CDR1 is SGHRS and CDR2 is YFSETQ.

The V call is TRBV7-9, the J call TRBJ2-1, with 9 bases matching TRBD1. The CDR3 covers 14 residues. Trimming cost V 1 base and J 7 bases; bases outside gene matches: 2. Looked up from germline, CDR1 is SEHNR and CDR2 is FQNEAQ (reference sequence). This CDR3 is CASSLGQGGNEQFF. The DNA of the CDR3 is TGTGCCAGCAGCTTAGGACAGGGGGGGAATGAGCAGTTCTTC. The whole variable domain, filled in from reference TRBV7-9 and TRBJ2-1, reads DTGVSQNPRHKITKRGQNVTFRCDPISEHNRLYWYRQTLGQGPEFLTYFQNEAQLEKSRLLSDRFSAERPKGSFSTLEIQRTEQGDSAMYLCASSLGQGGNEQFFGPGTRLTVL.

This clonotype was found a few times. Just one base apart from a much larger clone, this may be a read error. Likely a read error: the CDR3 ends without its conserved phenylalanine or tryptophan. The V and J genes are TRBV2 and TRBJ2-7; TRBD1 matches at 7 bases. CDR1 SNHLY and CDR2 FYNNEI come from the germline V gene. J gave up 1 base and V 7 bases, and 7 bases lay outside the gene matches. The CDR3 is 14 residues long. Here the CDR3 DNA reads TGTGCCAGCAAGGGTGGGGACAGTTCCTACGAGCAGTACCTC. Translated: CASKGGDSSYEQYL.

This clonotype was found a few times. The CDR3 sequence is CATLLAGVSSTGELFF. The CDR3 region has the DNA TGTGCCACCCTTCTAGCGGGGGTCTCGAGCACCGGGGAGCTGTTTTTT. The gene calls are TRBV12-3 or TRBV12-4 and TRBJ2-2; 10 bases map to TRBD2. Losses at the gene ends were 10 bases for V and 4 bases for J; bases not matched to a gene: 12. CDR3 length: 16 residues.

This clonotype was detected many times. This rearrangement joins TRBV2 to TRBJ1-1, with a weak D call TRBD1 (5 bases). Trimming took off 6 bases at V and 5 bases at J, with 13 bases between the two ends. This CDR3 spans 13 amino acids. Looked up from germline, CDR1 is SNHLY and CDR2 is FYNNEI. CDR3 in amino acids: CASSDRAGTEAFF. As DNA, the CDR3 is TGTGCCAGCAGCGACAGAGCGGGGACTGAAGCTTTCTTT.

As for this clonotype: One end of the junction does not line up with germline, which may come from a read error. V gene TRBV6-1 combines with J gene TRBJ2-4, with 7 nucleotides matching TRBD1. Looked up from germline, CDR1 is MNHNS and CDR2 is SASEGT. This CDR3 comprises 14 residues. CDR3 in amino acids: CASSTGAAKDIQYF. DNA of the CDR3: TGTGCCAGCAGTACAGGGGCAGCCAAAGACATTCAGTACTTC.

This clonotype was observed many times. This chain connects TRBV24-1 to TRBJ1-2, with D hard to call. Germline V gene data show CDR1 as KGHDR and CDR2 as SFDVKD. Trimming stripped 3 bases from V and 4 bases from J, with 2 bases between. The CDR3 runs to 11 residues. This CDR3 reads CATSDGYGYTF. The CDR3 nucleotides are TGTGCCACCAGTGATGGCTATGGCTACACCTTC.